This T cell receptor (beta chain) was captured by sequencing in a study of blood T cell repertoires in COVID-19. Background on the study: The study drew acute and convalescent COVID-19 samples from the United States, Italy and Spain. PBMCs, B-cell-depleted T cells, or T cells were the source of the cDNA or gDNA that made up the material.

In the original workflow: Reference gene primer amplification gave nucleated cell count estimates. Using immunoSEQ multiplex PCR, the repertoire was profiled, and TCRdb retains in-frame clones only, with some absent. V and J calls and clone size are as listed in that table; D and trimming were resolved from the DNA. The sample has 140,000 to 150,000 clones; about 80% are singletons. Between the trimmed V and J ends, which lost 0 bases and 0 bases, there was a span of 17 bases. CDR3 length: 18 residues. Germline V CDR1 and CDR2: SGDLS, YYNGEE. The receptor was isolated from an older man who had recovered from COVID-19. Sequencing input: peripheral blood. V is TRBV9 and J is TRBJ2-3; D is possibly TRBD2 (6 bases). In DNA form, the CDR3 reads TGTGCCAGCAGCGTAGCTCATGGTAGCGGAGCAAGCACAGATACGCAGTATTTT. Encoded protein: CASSVAHGSGASTDTQYF.